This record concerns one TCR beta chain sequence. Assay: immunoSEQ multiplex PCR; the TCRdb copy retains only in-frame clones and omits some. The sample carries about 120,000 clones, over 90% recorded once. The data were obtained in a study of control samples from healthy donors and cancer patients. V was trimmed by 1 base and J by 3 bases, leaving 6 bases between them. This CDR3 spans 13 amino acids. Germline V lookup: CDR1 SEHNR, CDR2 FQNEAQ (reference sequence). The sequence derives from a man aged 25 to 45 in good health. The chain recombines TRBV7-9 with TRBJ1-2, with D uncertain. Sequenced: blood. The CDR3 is CASSLGGDYGYTF. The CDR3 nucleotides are TGTGCCAGCAGCTTAGGAGGTGACTATGGCTACACCTTC. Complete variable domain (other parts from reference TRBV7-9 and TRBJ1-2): DTGVSQNPRHKITKRGQNVTFRCDPISEHNRLYWYRQTLGQGPEFLTYFQNEAQLEKSRLLSDRFSAERPKGSFSTLEIQRTEQGDSAMYLCASSLGGDYGYTFGSGTRLTVV.